The clone carrying this TCR beta chain was detected many times. Its antigen is undetermined. This sample is part of a study of T cells in Graves' hyperthyroidism and ophthalmopathy. Background on the study: Once the initial diagnosis was made, peripheral blood was obtained before any treatment.

Study findings and constraints: Stable hyperthyroidism and ophthalmopathy were separated using 13 V-J signatures.

V was trimmed by 7 bases and J by 3 bases, leaving 24 bases between them. The germline gives CDR1 SGHAT, CDR2 FQDESV (reference sequence). This CDR3 is 17 amino acids long. Researchers amplified the TCR beta CDR3 regions from RNA transcripts. The TCR CDR3 first-round RT-PCR relied on the HTBI primer set. TCRdb passed the multiplex PCR reads through MiXCR, listing each CDR3 protein once. This repertoire shows 360,000 or so distinct CDR3 sequences, 15% to 20% found once; its top ten account for roughly 3.5%. The chain recombines TRBV11-1 with TRBJ2-5; tentatively, D is TRBD1 (7 bases). The TCR originated in a woman in her late teens or twenties with Graves' hyperthyroidism. The sequenced material came from blood. The CDR3 nucleotides read TGTGCCAGCACCCCGGGGGTATCAGGGGGTAAGGAAGAGACCCAGTACTTC. As protein: CASTPGVSGGKEETQYF.